This TCR beta chain appears in the sequencing data of a study of T cell clonality in common variable immunodeficiency. Whole-study results and caveats: In common variable immunodeficiency, TCR beta chains reportedly carried fewer deletions and N-nucleotide insertions.

The CDR3 length is 14 residues. The V end lost 3 bases, the J end lost 6 bases, and 9 bases lay between the germline ends. Germline V gene sequence: CDR1 LNHDA, CDR2 SQIVND (reference sequence). This clone was detected many times. Antigen: not known. The read halts 3 residues ahead of the CDR3 end, with the missing end drawn from the germline J gene. Some clones are missing from TCRdb's copy, which holds only in-frame ones; the method was immunoSEQ multiplex PCR. The specimen gives under 50,000 clones without singletons; the ten biggest hold 5% to 6.5%. Sequences were obtained from peripheral blood mononuclear cells. The chain couples TRBV19 to TRBJ1-6, with D unresolved. This TCR came from a person aged 18-69 years in good health. The CDR3 region is CASSMAQINSPLHF. The DNA read from the CDR3 is TGTGCCAGTAGTATGGCCCAGATTAATTCACCC.